This record looks at one T cell receptor beta chain sequence and its context. This sample is drawn from a study of STAT5B mutations in CD4+ large granular lymphocyte leukemia. Data came from immunoSEQ multiplex PCR; TCRdb stores just in-frame clones and leaves some out. In the table there are approximately 32,000 clones, 69% of which are singletons. Material: CD4+ T cells from blood buffy coats. The TCR originated in a human donor in good health.

CDR3 in DNA: TGTGCCAGCAGCTTAGCCAGGAATGAAAAACTGTTTTTT. This encodes CASSLARNEKLFF. The chain recombines TRBV7-2 with TRBJ1-4; the D is unclear. There are 13 residues in the CDR3. With 0 bases removed from V and 5 bases from J, the gap between germline ends came to 4 bases. Germline CDR1 SGHTA, CDR2 FQGNSA.